One and the same sample provided the 22 T cell receptor beta chains below, sequenced in a study of shared clonotypes between healthy human individuals. Clones were read by immunoSEQ multiplex PCR, and TCRdb kept only the in-frame ones, dropping some. The sample lists about 2.3 million clones, roughly 93% occurring once. Material: naive CD4+ T cells from PBMCs. Subset denoted: CD45RA+ positively selected. The receptors stem from a man younger than 35 in good health. Some clones in this sample may be carry-over from other donors' samples.

CDR3 in amino acids: CASSQSYDRAGETQYF. The CDR3 region has the DNA TGTGCCAGCAGCCAATCTTACGACAGGGCGGGAGAGACCCAGTACTTC. This sequence joins TRBV7-3 and TRBJ2-5; 7 bases fit TRBD1. The CDR3 consists of 16 residues. Trimming cost V 5 bases and J 4 bases; bases outside gene matches: 13. The V gene's germline CDR1 is SGHTA and CDR2 FQGTGA.

The CDR3 here is CAWGTDYEQYF. The CDR3 DNA sequence: TGTGCCTGGGGGACAGACTACGAGCAGTACTTC. This sequence joins TRBV30 and TRBJ2-7; 7 nucleotides align to TRBD1. The CDR3 loop spans 11 amino acids. Looked up from germline, CDR1 is GTSNPN and CDR2 is SVGIG (reference sequence). The junction had 1 base not matched to a gene; V was cut back by 5 bases and J by 3 bases.

The rearrangement uses TRBV14 and TRBJ1-3; 7 nucleotides match TRBD1. Germline V gene sequence: CDR1 SGHDN, CDR2 FVKESK. Trimming took 2 bases from V and 4 from J; bases not matched to a gene: 5. The CDR3 spans 15 residues. Written as DNA, the CDR3 is TGTGCCAGCAGCCAACCCGGGACAGCAGGAAACACCATATATTTT. As protein: CASSQPGTAGNTIYF.

The rearrangement uses TRBV28 and TRBJ1-2; possibly TRBD1 for D (5 bases). V was shortened by 8 bases and J by 0 bases, with 13 bases between the two germline ends. Germline CDR1 reads MDHEN; CDR2 reads SYDVKM. The CDR3 has 14 amino acids. CDR3 loop: CASRPGGSNYGYTF. CDR3 in DNA: TGTGCCAGCCGGCCGGGGGGGTCTAACTATGGCTACACCTTC.

V is TRBV28 and J is TRBJ2-2; either TRBD1 or TRBD2 may fit D (5 bases each). Germline V gene lookup returns CDR1 MDHEN and CDR2 SYDVKM. V lost 6 bases and J lost 0, with 11 bases in between. The CDR3 totals 15 residues. Here the CDR3 DNA reads TGTGCCAGCAGCCTCCGAGGGGCGAACACCGGGGAGCTGTTTTTT. Translated: CASSLRGANTGELFF.

The chain carries TRBV7-2 and TRBJ2-7; D might be TRBD1 (5 bases). CDR1 and CDR2 from the germline V gene are SGHTA and FQGNSA. The CDR3 runs to 15 residues. Trimming shortened V by 5 bases and J by 2 bases, and 16 bases separated the two germline ends. CDR3 amino acids: CASSPGRQGPYEQYF. Here the CDR3 DNA reads TGTGCCAGCAGCCCGGGCCGGCAGGGTCCCTACGAGCAGTACTTC.

This chain joins TRBV28 and TRBJ1-2; 8 bases agree with TRBD1. J lost 3 bases, V lost 5 bases, and 8 bases had no gene match. Germline CDR1 reads MDHEN; CDR2 reads SYDVKM. This CDR3 region has 15 residues. This CDR3 is CASSPDRGRDYGYTF. In DNA form, the CDR3 reads TGTGCCAGCAGTCCAGACAGGGGCAGGGACTATGGCTACACCTTC.

The rearrangement links TRBV5-6 to TRBJ2-7, with 8 positions matching TRBD1. J gave up 5 bases and V 2 bases, and 12 bases lay outside the gene matches. Germline-derived CDR1 and CDR2 are SGHDT and YYEEEE. The CDR3 is 16 residues long. The CDR3 sequence: CASSFKGAGGFDEQYF. The CDR3 DNA is TGTGCCAGCAGCTTTAAGGGGGCAGGGGGCTTCGACGAGCAGTACTTC.

This clone appeared once. The same CDR3 also results from other DNA sequences found in this sample. V and J are TRBV9 and TRBJ2-2; D remains unclear. From germline, CDR1 is SGDLS and CDR2 YYNGEE. The CDR3 contains 13 residues. V was trimmed by 2 bases and J by 5 bases, leaving 7 bases between them. CDR3: CASSVGPTGELFF. The CDR3 DNA sequence: TGTGCCAGCAGCGTCGGGCCTACCGGGGAGCTGTTTTTT.

The V call is TRBV5-1, the J call TRBJ1-2; tentative D call: TRBD1 (5 bases). Germline V CDR1 and CDR2: SGHRS, YFSETQ. The CDR3 length is 13 residues. Trimming took 6 bases from V and 2 from J, leaving 11 bases between them. The DNA of the CDR3 is TGCGCCAGCACCGGGGCGTCGAACTATGGCTACACCTTC. Translated, it gives CASTGASNYGYTF.

The chain is built from TRBV7-9 and TRBJ2-2; TRBD1 matches 9 bases. Germline values: CDR1 SEHNR, CDR2 FQNEAQ (reference sequence). With 1 base clipped from V and 4 bases from J, the junction kept 7 bases outside the gene matches. There are 17 residues in the CDR3. CDR3 in DNA: TGTGCCAGCAGCTTAGGTGGGGGACAGGGTACCACCGGGGAGCTGTTTTTT. As protein: CASSLGGGQGTTGELFF. Full variable domain (missing parts from reference TRBV7-9 and TRBJ2-2): DTGVSQNPRHKITKRGQNVTFRCDPISEHNRLYWYRQTLGQGPEFLTYFQNEAQLEKSRLLSDRFSAERPKGSFSTLEIQRTEQGDSAMYLCASSLGGGQGTTGELFFGEGSRLTVL.

This rearrangement joins TRBV7-9 to TRBJ1-2; maybe TRBD1 (6 bases). CDR1 is SEHNR, CDR2 FQNEAQ, per germline (reference sequence). CDR3 length: 13 residues. V was cut by 4 bases and J by 5 bases, with 11 bases left in between. CDR3 nucleotide sequence: TGTGCCAGCAGCTCAGACAGGAGTTATGGCTACACCTTC. This encodes CASSSDRSYGYTF.

A remark on this clone: Additional DNA sequences in this sample encode the identical CDR3. The chain links TRBV18 to TRBJ1-1; D unclear. Germline CDR1 reads KGHSH; CDR2 reads LQKENI. CDR3 length equals 14 residues. Trimming removed 1 base at V and 3 bases at J, with 9 bases between. The CDR3 region has the DNA TGTGCCAGCTCACCACTAGGAGGAGACACTGAAGCTTTCTTT. Its translation is CASSPLGGDTEAFF. Variable domain in full (rest from reference TRBV18 and TRBJ1-1): NAGVMQNPRHLVRRRGQEARLRCSPMKGHSHVYWYRQLPEEGLKFMVYLQKENIIDESGMPKERFSAEFPKEGPSILRIQQVVRGDSAAYFCASSPLGGDTEAFFGQGTRLTVV.

The chain has TRBV29-1 and TRBJ2-1; D is unresolved. The germline gives CDR1 SQVTM, CDR2 ANQGSEA. The CDR3 is 14 amino acids. V lost 1 base to trimming and J lost 0 bases, with 7 bases between them. The CDR3 bases are TGCAGCGTTGAAGCGGGCGTCTCCTACAATGAGCAGTTCTTC. It translates to CSVEAGVSYNEQFF.

The chain combines TRBV10-3 with TRBJ2-1; D tentatively fits TRBD1 or TRBD2 (5 bases each). Germline CDR1 is ENHRY and CDR2 is SYGVKD. The germline V and J ends were trimmed by 0 bases and 10 bases, with 10 bases remaining between them. The CDR3 length is 13 residues. CDR3 sequence: CAISESGVGEQFF. CDR3 nucleotides: TGTGCCATCAGTGAGTCGGGGGTAGGGGAGCAGTTCTTC.

Note on this clone: The sample has other DNA sequences that encode this CDR3 too. The chain couples TRBV30 to TRBJ1-5; possibly TRBD1 for D (5 bases). This CDR3 spans 12 amino acids. Per the germline V gene, CDR1 is GTSNPN and CDR2 is SVGIG (reference sequence). The V gene lost 1 base and the J gene lost 4 bases, with 5 bases spanning the gap. CDR3 DNA: TGTGCCTGGAGTGAGGGGAATCAGCCCCAGCATTTT. This codes for CAWSEGNQPQHF. The full variable domain, its missing parts supplied by reference TRBV30 and TRBJ1-5, is SQTIHQWPATLVQPVGSPLSLECTVEGTSNPNLYWYRQAAGRGLQLLFYSVGIGQISSEVPQNLSASRPQDRQFILSSKKLLLSDSGFYLCAWSEGNQPQHFGDGTRLSIL.

The J gene is TRBJ2-4, the V gene TRBV6-1, with D perhaps TRBD1 (6 bases). V shed 2 bases and J shed 0 bases, with 8 bases lying between them. The CDR3 has 15 residues. Germline CDR1 and CDR2: MNHNS and SASEGT. The CDR3 bases are TGTGCCAGCAGTGAAAGGGGGTTAGCCAAAAACATTCAGTACTTC. Amino acids: CASSERGLAKNIQYF.

The chain recombines TRBV2 with TRBJ2-2, with a tentative D call TRBD2 (5 bases). The CDR3 runs 16 residues. V was trimmed by 5 bases and J by 1 base, leaving 14 bases between them. Germline V gives CDR1 SNHLY, CDR2 FYNNEI. CDR3 amino acids: CASSLQGSQNTGELFF. The DNA for the CDR3 is TGTGCCAGCAGTCTCCAAGGGAGTCAGAACACCGGGGAGCTGTTTTTT.

A note on this clone: The same CDR3 arises from other DNA sequences in this sample as well. This sequence joins TRBV7-2 and TRBJ2-1; D is perhaps TRBD2 (5 bases). Germline loops: CDR1 SGHTA, CDR2 FQGNSA. This CDR3 is 12 amino acids long. The V end was cut by 1 base, the J end by 8 bases, with 6 bases between. The CDR3 loop is CASSLVGDEQFF. DNA for the CDR3: TGTGCCAGCAGCTTAGTGGGAGATGAGCAGTTCTTC.

The genes are TRBV7-9 and TRBJ1-2; a weak D match, TRBD1 (6 bases). V lost 4 bases and J 12 bases, leaving 12 bases between the germline ends. The CDR3 loop spans 11 amino acids. From germline, CDR1 is SEHNR and CDR2 FQNEAQ (reference sequence). CDR3 protein: CASSSTGSDTF. CDR3 coding DNA: TGTGCCAGCAGCTCGACAGGTTCGGACACCTTC.

V is TRBV5-1 and J is TRBJ2-3, with 7 bases matching TRBD2. The V segment lost 0 bases and the J segment 0 bases; nucleotides outside the gene matches: 4. In germline, CDR1 is SGHRS, CDR2 YFSETQ. The CDR3 runs 16 residues. CDR3 DNA: TGCGCCAGCAGCTTGGTCCCCGGGAGGAGCACAGATACGCAGTATTTT. Translated: CASSLVPGRSTDTQYF.

V usage is TRBV9 and J usage is TRBJ1-6; TRBD1 aligns across 8 bases. The CDR3 is made up of 15 amino acids. Germline V gene sequence: CDR1 SGDLS, CDR2 YYNGEE. V dropped 3 bases and J dropped 5; count of bases not matched to a gene: 4. The CDR3 sequence is CASSETGEDNSPLHF. The CDR3 DNA follows: TGTGCCAGCAGCGAGACAGGGGAGGATAATTCACCCCTCCACTTT.